This T cell receptor beta chain was identified in a study of T cell responses to AZD1222 COVID-19 vaccine (dated by TCRdb to the early 2020s). Regarding the study in general: AZD1222 recipients whose second dose came at about 4 weeks and those whose second dose came at about 12 weeks were combined into one group, since spike-specific TCR depth and breadth did not differ between the two schedules. A total of approximately 230 trial participants underwent TCR sequencing, of whom 207 received two doses of AZD1222 and 26 received two doses of the MenACWY control vaccine. Trial participants were enrolled by age into subgroups of 18-55, 56-69 and 70-plus years, and about 150, 27 and 61 TCR-sequenced participants, respectively, were included in these subgroups.

The CDR3 regions of human TCRbeta chains were subjected to immunosequencing. The authors' analysis ran thus. TCRs in the repertoires were matched against a reference library of SARS-CoV-2-specific TCRs that had been generated with the MIRA antigen-specificity platform. Breadth was defined as the fraction of unique TCRs that were SARS-CoV-2-associated. Depth was defined as the fraction of total T cells that were SARS-CoV-2-associated. Using the MIRA data, each spike-specific TCR was mapped to the spike region that the TCR reacts to and placed in a CD4 or CD8 class. Log10-transformed breadth and depth values were compared by one-way ANOVA with Sidak's multiple comparisons tests. TCRdb holds this immuneACCESS table with in-frame rearrangements only. Some clones are missing; in checked studies, unresolved V genes explain under half, and the rest has no known cause. V and J calls plus clone size are reproduced from that table; the DNA served to infer D and trimming. The sample contains almost 65,000 clones, roughly 84% of them found a single time. Under 8% of the sample is in the top ten clones.

CDR1 and CDR2, per the germline V gene, are SGDLS and YYNGEE. Relative to germline, V is 4 bases shorter and J is 0 bases shorter, with 16 bases between their ends. Inclusive of the bounding cysteine and phenylalanine, the CDR3 is 17 residues long. Just CDR3 DNA is preserved here, 51 bases in frame from base 1. This specimen's time point label, per the study, means: baseline before first vaccination. The vaccinee samples were drawn from two UK trials, COV001 and COV002, one of which was a single-blind randomized controlled phase 2/3 trial testing AZD1222 (ChAdOx1 nCoV-19) in healthy adults. For TCRbeta chain sequencing, PBMC samples were collected from trial participants at day 0 and at day 28 after the second dose. On this clone itself: Its antigen is not yet known. Nothing much larger sits one base from this clone, and base qualities are not available.

What the authors observed across the whole study: CD4 TCRs associated with the vaccine covered the entire spike protein, and the dominant responses were in regions 160-218 and 743-854. No day 14 peak-response samples were available, so repertoires were characterized only after the peak T cell response. After two AZD1222 doses, spike-specific TCR breadth and depth were significantly higher than at day 0 and than in MenACWY recipients. In the small 56-69-year group, the increase in depth fell short of significance, most likely because of low power. Most participants were white British and females outnumbered males, and the authors suggested that clonal diversity may have been underestimated. Nearly half of unique spike-specific TCRs reportedly recognized epitopes outside regions mutated in the B.1.351 and B.1.1.7 variants. Conclusions about previously exposed vaccinees are limited, since just six AZD1222 recipients were seropositive for SARS-CoV-2 at baseline.

The sequencing used peripheral blood, collected on day 0 of AZD1222 vaccination. The chain employs TRBV9 and TRBJ2-2; tentative D gene TRBD2, with 6 bases matching. The TCR comes from an adult in good health. The CDR3 sequence is CASSLSPASANTGELFF. The sequenced DNA is TGTGCCAGCAGCTTAAGCCCCGCTAGCGCGAACACCGGGGAGCTGTTTTTT.